In this sample, the clone carrying this TCR beta chain turned up many times. This record comes from a study of T-cell reconstitution after alpha-beta-depleted transplantation in children. Preparation of the TCRbeta library involved a method that used unique molecular identifiers. Each CDR3 protein is one row after TCRdb ran MiXCR on the PCR reads. The repertoire holds 600,000 to 700,000 distinct CDR3 sequences, with roughly 15% as singletons. There are 14 residues in the CDR3. CDR1 SQVTM and CDR2 ANQGSEA come from the germline V gene. Trimming removed 7 bases from V and 5 bases from J; junction bases left unmatched: 7.

The sequence came from a human donor who donated a stem cell graft to a child with acute myeloid leukemia. The chain links TRBV29-1 to TRBJ2-3; 12 nucleotides agree with TRBD2. The starting material was PBMCs from the stem cell graft donor, obtained from the stem cell graft. The CDR3 sequence is CSALAGGPVDTQYF. In DNA, the CDR3 is TGCAGCGCCCTAGCGGGGGGGCCTGTAGATACGCAGTATTTT.